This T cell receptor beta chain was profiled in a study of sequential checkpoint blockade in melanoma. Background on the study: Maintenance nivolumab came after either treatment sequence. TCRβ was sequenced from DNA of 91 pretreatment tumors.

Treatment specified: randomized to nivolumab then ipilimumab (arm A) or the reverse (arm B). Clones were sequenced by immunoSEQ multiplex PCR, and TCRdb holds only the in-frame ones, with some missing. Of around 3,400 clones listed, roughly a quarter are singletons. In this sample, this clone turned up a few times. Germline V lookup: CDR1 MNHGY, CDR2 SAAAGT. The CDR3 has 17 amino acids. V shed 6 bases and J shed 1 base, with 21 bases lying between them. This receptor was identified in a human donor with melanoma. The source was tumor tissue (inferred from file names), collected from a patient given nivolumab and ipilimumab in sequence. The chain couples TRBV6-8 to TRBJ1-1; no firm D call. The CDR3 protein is CASRRKIDTSPNTEAFF. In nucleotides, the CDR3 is TGTGCCAGCAGAAGGAAGATTGACACCTCCCCGAACACTGAAGCTTTCTTT.